The 17 T cell receptor beta chains listed next were all sequenced from one sample in a study of blood T cell repertoires in COVID-19. The data were produced by immunoSEQ multiplex PCR, yet TCRdb's version contains in-frame clones alone and is incomplete. The table shows a few hundred thousand clones, with approximately 80% occurring only once. The sample consisted of peripheral blood. The receptors derive from a human donor in a cohort sampled during active COVID-19.

This clone has more than one count but fewer than ten. The rearrangement links TRBV3-1 (or the pseudogene TRBV3-2) to TRBJ2-5; weak D call: TRBD2 (6 bases). The V gene lost 3 bases and the J gene lost 4 bases, with 15 bases spanning the gap. Germline loops: CDR1 LGHDT, CDR2 YNNKEL (reference sequence). CDR3 size: 15 residues. The CDR3 here is CASSHRGGSGETQYF. CDR3 nucleotide sequence: TGTGCCAGCAGCCACCGCGGAGGGTCCGGAGAGACCCAGTACTTC.

V usage is TRBV29-1 and J usage is TRBJ2-7; TRBD1 aligns across 7 bases. V trimming: 7 bases; J trimming: 5 bases; junction bases outside the gene matches: 8. Per the germline V gene, CDR1 is SQVTM and CDR2 is ANQGSEA. The CDR3 totals 12 residues. For the CDR3, the DNA is TGCAGCGCCCGAAGGGGGCAGAACGAGCAGTACTTC. Its protein is CSARRGQNEQYF.

V and J are TRBV4-2 and TRBJ1-3; a possible D gene is TRBD1 (6 bases). With 0 bases removed from V and 4 bases from J, the gap between germline ends came to 16 bases. Germline CDR1 reads LGHNA; CDR2 reads YNFKEQ. This CDR3 has 17 amino acids. CDR3 bases: TGTGCCAGCAGCCAAGATGTTCGCAGGGGAATCGGAAACACCATATATTTT. It specifies CASSQDVRRGIGNTIYF.

The rearrangement joins TRBV19 to TRBJ2-1; 7 positions match TRBD1. Germline lookup yields CDR1 LNHDA and CDR2 SQIVND (reference sequence). The ends lost 6 bases at V and 6 bases at J; junction bases unmatched: 11. CDR3 length: 15 amino acids. This CDR3 reads CASRPGTERANEQFF. Written as DNA, the CDR3 is TGTGCCAGTAGACCCGGGACAGAAAGGGCCAATGAGCAGTTCTTC.

J is TRBJ1-2 and V is TRBV18; TRBD1 might be the D (6 bases). Between the trimmed V and J ends, which lost 4 bases and 4 bases, there was a span of 10 bases. The CDR3 has 13 amino acids. Germline assignment: CDR1 KGHSH and CDR2 LQKENI. The CDR3 loop reads CASSQGQLYGYTF. CDR3 nucleotide sequence: TGTGCCAGCTCACAAGGACAGCTCTATGGCTACACCTTC. The entire variable domain, with the rest obtained from reference TRBV18 and TRBJ1-2, is as follows: NAGVMQNPRHLVRRRGQEARLRCSPMKGHSHVYWYRQLPEEGLKFMVYLQKENIIDESGMPKERFSAEFPKEGPSILRIQQVVRGDSAAYFCASSQGQLYGYTFGSGTRLTVV.

This clone was seen only a few times. This chain links TRBV5-6 with TRBJ2-1; D possibly corresponds to TRBD2 (6 bases). Per germline, CDR1 SGHDT and CDR2 YYEEEE. This CDR3 is 14 amino acids long. Between the trimmed V and J ends, which lost 3 bases and 13 bases, there was a span of 20 bases. CDR3 sequence: CASSSFGFGTLQFF. CDR3 DNA: TGTGCCAGCAGCTCTTTTGGGTTTGGGACTCTACAGTTCTTC.

The rearrangement uses TRBV25-1 and TRBJ2-7, with D maybe TRBD1 (5 bases). The CDR3 length is 11 residues. Deletions cut 5 bases from V and 7 bases from J, with 9 bases between. Germline V gene lookup returns CDR1 MGHDK and CDR2 SYGVNS. This chain's CDR3 is CASSRTGEQYF. DNA for the CDR3: TGTGCCAGCAGTCGAACAGGAGAGCAGTACTTC.

The gene calls are TRBV6-5 and TRBJ2-1; TRBD2 matches at 12 bases. The CDR3 is 15 residues long. CDR1 and CDR2 (germline): MNHEY, SVGAGI. The V and J ends lost 4 bases and 5 bases, in that order; junction bases with no gene match: 3. The CDR3 here is CASSWTSGANNEQFF. The DNA for the CDR3 is TGTGCCAGCAGTTGGACTAGCGGGGCCAACAATGAGCAGTTCTTC.

The rearrangement uses TRBV9 and TRBJ1-1; tentatively, D is TRBD1 (5 bases). V lost 4 bases, J lost 4 bases, and 20 bases lay in between. The CDR3 contains 16 residues. Per germline, CDR1 SGDLS and CDR2 YYNGEE. The CDR3 sequence: CASSLSSLGRGTEAFF. DNA for the CDR3: TGTGCCAGCAGCCTCTCATCCCTTGGGAGGGGCACTGAAGCTTTCTTT.

This clone was seen more than once but under ten times. The genes are TRBV15 and TRBJ2-1, with 9 bases that match TRBD1. Per the germline V gene, CDR1 is LNHNV and CDR2 is YYDKDF (reference sequence). Losses at the gene ends were 5 bases for V and 2 bases for J; bases not matched to a gene: 4. The CDR3 loop spans 15 amino acids. DNA of the CDR3: TGTGCCACCAGCCCCGGGACAGGGACCTACAATGAGCAGTTCTTC. Translation gives CATSPGTGTYNEQFF.

This clone was seen a few times. The chain couples TRBV27 to TRBJ2-7; no definite D call. Trimming took off 1 base at V and 3 bases at J, with 16 bases between the two ends. The CDR3 is made up of 16 amino acids. Per the germline V gene, CDR1 is MNHEY and CDR2 is SMNVEV (reference sequence). The CDR3 DNA reads as TGTGCCAGCAGTTTATACAGACCTGACCGGCTCTACGAGCAGTACTTC. Protein sequence: CASSLYRPDRLYEQYF.

The V and J genes are TRBV6-5 and TRBJ2-3, with 10 bases that match TRBD2. The CDR3 runs 15 residues. Germline CDR1 is MNHEY and CDR2 is SVGAGI. Losses at the gene ends were 6 bases for V and 3 bases for J; bases not matched to a gene: 6. The CDR3 region is CASRRTSGLTDTQYF. In DNA form, the CDR3 reads TGTGCCAGCAGACGGACTAGCGGTTTAACAGATACGCAGTATTTT.

Here the CDR3 DNA reads TGCGCCAGCAGCTCCATGACTGGACAAGAGACCCAGTACTTC. Protein product: CASSSMTGQETQYF. The chain has TRBV5-1 and TRBJ2-5, with D unclear. CDR1 SGHRS and CDR2 YFSETQ come from the germline V gene. Deletions cut 3 bases from V and 2 bases from J, with 11 bases between. This CDR3 is 14 amino acids long.

The chain joins TRBV19 to TRBJ1-1, with 12 bases lining up with TRBD1. There are 15 residues in the CDR3. J gave up 5 bases and V 6 bases, and 7 bases lay outside the gene matches. CDR1 and CDR2 (germline): LNHDA, SQIVND (reference sequence). DNA of the CDR3: TGTGCCAGTAGGCGACAGGGACAGGGGGCGACTGAAGCTTTCTTT. Translation: CASRRQGQGATEAFF.

J is TRBJ2-4 and V is TRBV28, with a weak D call TRBD2 (5 bases). Trimming shortened V by 8 bases and J by 8 bases, and 10 bases separated the two germline ends. Germline V gene sequence: CDR1 MDHEN, CDR2 SYDVKM. This CDR3 contains 11 residues. The DNA of the CDR3 is TGTGCCAGCCTTGGGCGGGACATTCAGTACTTC. Protein product: CASLGRDIQYF.

The V call is TRBV5-6, the J call TRBJ2-4, with D possibly being TRBD1 (6 bases). Trimming cost V 1 base and J 3 bases, with 20 bases left between them. In germline, CDR1 is SGHDT, CDR2 YYEEEE. The CDR3 has 18 residues. The CDR3 DNA reads TGTGCCAGCAGCTTGCAATTCTGGGGGCTCGATGGCAAAAACATTCAGTACTTC. Protein: CASSLQFWGLDGKNIQYF.

The rearrangement uses TRBV5-1 and TRBJ1-1; D is uncertain. V was trimmed by 1 base and J by 3 bases, leaving 22 bases between them. The CDR3 contains 18 residues. Germline V lookup: CDR1 SGHRS, CDR2 YFSETQ. CDR3 in amino acids: CASSLRSSGNLMDTEAFF. CDR3 sequence (DNA): TGCGCCAGCAGCTTGCGCTCCTCCGGGAACCTGATGGACACTGAAGCTTTCTTT.